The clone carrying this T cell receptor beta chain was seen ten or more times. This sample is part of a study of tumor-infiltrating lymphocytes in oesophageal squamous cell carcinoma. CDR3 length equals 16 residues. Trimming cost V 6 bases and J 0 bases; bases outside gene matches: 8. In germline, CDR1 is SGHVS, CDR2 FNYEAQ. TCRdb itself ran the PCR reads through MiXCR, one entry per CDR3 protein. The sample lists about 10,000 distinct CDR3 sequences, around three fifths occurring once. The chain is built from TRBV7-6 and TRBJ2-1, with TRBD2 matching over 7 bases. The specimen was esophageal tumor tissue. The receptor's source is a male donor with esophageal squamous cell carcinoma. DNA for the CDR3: TGTGCCAGCAGTTCCACTAGCGAAAGCTCCTACAATGAGCAGTTCTTC. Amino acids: CASSSTSESSYNEQFF.